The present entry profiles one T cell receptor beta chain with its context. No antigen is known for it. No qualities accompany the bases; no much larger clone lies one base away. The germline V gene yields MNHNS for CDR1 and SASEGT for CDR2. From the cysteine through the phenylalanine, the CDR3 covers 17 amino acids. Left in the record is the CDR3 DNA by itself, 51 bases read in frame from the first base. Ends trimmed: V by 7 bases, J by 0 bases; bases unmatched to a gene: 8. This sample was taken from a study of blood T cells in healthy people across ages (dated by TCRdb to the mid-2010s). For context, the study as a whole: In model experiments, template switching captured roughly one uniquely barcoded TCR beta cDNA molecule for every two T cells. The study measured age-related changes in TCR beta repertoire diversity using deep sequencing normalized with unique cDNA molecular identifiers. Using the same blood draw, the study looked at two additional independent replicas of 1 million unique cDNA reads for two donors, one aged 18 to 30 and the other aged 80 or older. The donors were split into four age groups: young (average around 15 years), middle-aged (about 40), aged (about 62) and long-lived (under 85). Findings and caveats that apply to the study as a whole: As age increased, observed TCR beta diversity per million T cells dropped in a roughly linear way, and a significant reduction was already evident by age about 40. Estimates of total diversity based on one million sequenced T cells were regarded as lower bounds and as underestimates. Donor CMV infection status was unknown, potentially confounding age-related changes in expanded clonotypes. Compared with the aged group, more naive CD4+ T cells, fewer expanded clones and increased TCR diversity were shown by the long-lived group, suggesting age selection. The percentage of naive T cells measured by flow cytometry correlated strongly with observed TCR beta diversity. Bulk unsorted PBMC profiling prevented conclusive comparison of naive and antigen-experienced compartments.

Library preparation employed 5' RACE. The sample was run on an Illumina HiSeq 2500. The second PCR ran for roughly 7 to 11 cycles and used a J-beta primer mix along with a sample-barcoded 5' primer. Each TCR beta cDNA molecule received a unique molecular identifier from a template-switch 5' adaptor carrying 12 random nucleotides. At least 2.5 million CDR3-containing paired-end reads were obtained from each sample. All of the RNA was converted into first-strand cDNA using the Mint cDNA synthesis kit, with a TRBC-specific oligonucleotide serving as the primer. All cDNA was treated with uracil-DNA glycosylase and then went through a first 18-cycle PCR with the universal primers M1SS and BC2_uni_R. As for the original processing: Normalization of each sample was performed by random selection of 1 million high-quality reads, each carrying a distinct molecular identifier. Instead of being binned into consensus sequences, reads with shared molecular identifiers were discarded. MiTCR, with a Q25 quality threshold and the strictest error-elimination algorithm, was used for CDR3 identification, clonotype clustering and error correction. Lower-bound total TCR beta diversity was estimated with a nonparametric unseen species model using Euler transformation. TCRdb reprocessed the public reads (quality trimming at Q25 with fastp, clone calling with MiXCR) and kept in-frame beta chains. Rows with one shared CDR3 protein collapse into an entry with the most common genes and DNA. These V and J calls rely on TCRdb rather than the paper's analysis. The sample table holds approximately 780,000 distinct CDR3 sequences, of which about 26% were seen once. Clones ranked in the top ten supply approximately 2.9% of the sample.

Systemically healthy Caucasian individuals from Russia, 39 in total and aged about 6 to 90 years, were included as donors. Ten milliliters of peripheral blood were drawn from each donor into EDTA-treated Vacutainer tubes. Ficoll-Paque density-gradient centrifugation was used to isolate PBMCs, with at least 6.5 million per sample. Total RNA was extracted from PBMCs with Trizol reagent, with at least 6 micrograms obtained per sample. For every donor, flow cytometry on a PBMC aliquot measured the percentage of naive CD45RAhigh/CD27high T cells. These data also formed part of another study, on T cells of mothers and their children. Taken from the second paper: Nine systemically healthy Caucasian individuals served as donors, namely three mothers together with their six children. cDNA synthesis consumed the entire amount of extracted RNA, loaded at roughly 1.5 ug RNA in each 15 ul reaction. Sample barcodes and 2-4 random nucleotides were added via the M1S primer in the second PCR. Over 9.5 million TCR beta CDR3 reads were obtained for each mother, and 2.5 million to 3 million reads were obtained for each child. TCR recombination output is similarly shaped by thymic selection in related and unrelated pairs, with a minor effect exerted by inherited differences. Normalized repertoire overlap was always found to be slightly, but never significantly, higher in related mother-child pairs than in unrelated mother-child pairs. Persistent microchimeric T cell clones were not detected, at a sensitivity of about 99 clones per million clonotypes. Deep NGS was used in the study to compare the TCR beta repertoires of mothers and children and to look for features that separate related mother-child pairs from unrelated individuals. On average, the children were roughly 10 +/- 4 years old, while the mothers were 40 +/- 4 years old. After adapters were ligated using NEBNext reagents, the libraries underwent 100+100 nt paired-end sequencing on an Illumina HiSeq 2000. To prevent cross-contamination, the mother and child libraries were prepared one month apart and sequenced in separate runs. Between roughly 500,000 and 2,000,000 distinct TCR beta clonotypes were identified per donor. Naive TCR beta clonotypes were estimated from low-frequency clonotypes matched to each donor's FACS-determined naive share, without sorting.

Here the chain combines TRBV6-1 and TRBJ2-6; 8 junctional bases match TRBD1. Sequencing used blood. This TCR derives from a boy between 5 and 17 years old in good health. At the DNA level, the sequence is TGTGCCAGCACCGCAGGGACAGGTCGCTCTGGGGCCAACGTCCTGACTTTC. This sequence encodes CASTAGTGRSGANVLTF.